The rows below give T cell receptor beta chains drawn from one sample of a study of shared clonotypes between healthy human individuals. The data were produced by immunoSEQ multiplex PCR, yet TCRdb's version contains in-frame clones alone and is incomplete. The table has over a million clones, around 97% seen once; the top ten hold 1.2%. The sequencing sample was made of naive CD4+ T cells sorted from blood. These receptors originate from a young man in good health. Each CDR3 is given with its conserved first and last residue. The order of the fields is CDR3 length, D gene, V gene, J gene, CDR3 protein. D genes are given only for firm matches.

13,.,TRBV9,TRBJ1-2,CASSRGPNYGYTF
15,TRBD2,TRBV18,TRBJ2-2,CASSRLAVNTGELFF
17,TRBD2,TRBV7-8,TRBJ2-7,CASSLGLTGTSGYEQYF
13,.,TRBV27,TRBJ2-2,CATNPRGTGELFF
15,TRBD1,TRBV7-9,TRBJ2-1,CASSTSLGGRNEQFF
14,TRBD2,TRBV5-1,TRBJ2-1,CASSLTSGGNEQFF
18,TRBD2,TRBV5-1,TRBJ2-3,CASSRGLAGGSSTDTQYF
12,.,TRBV11-3,TRBJ2-3,CASSLGPDTQYF
12,.,TRBV7-2,TRBJ2-3,CASSLARGTQYF
15,.,TRBV5-5,TRBJ1-2,CASSLGFGGSYGYTF
13,.,TRBV6-1,TRBJ2-1,CASSLGSHNEQFF
14,.,TRBV6-5,TRBJ2-7,CASSYFGTFYEQYF
15,TRBD2,TRBV6-1,TRBJ2-7,CASSEQLAGGYEQYF
12,.,TRBV5-6,TRBJ2-7,CASKRQHYEQYF
17,.,TRBV5-4,TRBJ2-1,CASNRNKGPTPHNEQFF
14,TRBD1,TRBV28,TRBJ2-7,CASSLPTGDYEQYF
11,.,TRBV18,TRBJ2-3,CASSTTDTQYF
13,.,TRBV7-2,TRBJ2-1,CASSLALSREQFF
16,TRBD1,TRBV5-4,TRBJ2-3,CASSPGQTRALGTQYF
15,TRBD2,TRBV5-1,TRBJ2-5,CASSLLAGPQETQYF
14,.,TRBV18,TRBJ2-1,CASSGEGGYNEQFF
13,.,TRBV7-9,TRBJ1-1,CASRTTMNTEAFF
16,TRBD2,TRBV9,TRBJ2-1,CASSTRQGSGSYEQFF
15,.,TRBV28,TRBJ1-2,CASSTPSSTTYGYTF
14,.,TRBV11-2,TRBJ2-3,CASSRDFGFDTQYF
14,.,TRBV9,TRBJ1-1,CASNRGLQNTEAFF
13,.,TRBV11-2,TRBJ2-7,CASSSTGPYEQYF
15,TRBD1,TRBV18,TRBJ2-1,CASSPNRGPYNEQFF
14,.,TRBV18,TRBJ2-4,CASSVPGAENIQYF
14,TRBD1,TRBV28,TRBJ1-3,CASSFRGQVDTIYF
16,TRBD1,TRBV27,TRBJ2-2,CASSLLLDRVRGELFF
17,.,TRBV7-2,TRBJ2-4,CASSLGGGALAKNIQYF
14,TRBD1,TRBV7-9,TRBJ2-7,CASSLTGDVYEQYF
15,TRBD2,TRBV5-5,TRBJ2-1,CASSSTSGTYNEQFF
15,.,TRBV2,TRBJ1-1,CASSEMGSTNTEAFF
16,.,TRBV27,TRBJ2-7,CASSPTFFGTIYEQYF
17,TRBD2,TRBV9,TRBJ2-2,CASSVDGRTRGGGELFF
12,.,TRBV11-2,TRBJ2-3,CASSPAPDGQYF
13,TRBD1,TRBV25-1,TRBJ1-2,CATSRGTGMGYTF
16,TRBD2,TRBV5-6,TRBJ2-3,CASSLAAGGFLDTQYF
13,.,TRBV29-1,TRBJ2-7,CSVEDRGLSEQYF
16,.,TRBV14,TRBJ2-3,CASSQDLVRVGDTQYF
14,.,TRBV27,TRBJ2-7,CASSPDPKLYEQYF
15,.,TRBV18,TRBJ2-3,CASSPPLGKTDTQYF
17,TRBD1,TRBV5-4,TRBJ1-4,CASSSGQDTPTNEKLFF
15,TRBD1,TRBV9,TRBJ2-1,CASSTLLTGRDEQFF
14,TRBD1,TRBV7-2,TRBJ1-2,CASSRDRGIYGYTF
14,TRBD2,TRBV10-3,TRBJ2-2,CAIRSGGGTGELFF
13,TRBD1,TRBV25-1,TRBJ1-5,CASSAGGLEPQHF
14,TRBD1,TRBV5-1,TRBJ1-3,CASSFDRGGNTIYF